This entry lists 18 T cell receptor beta chains sequenced from one sample in a study of T cells after yellow fever vaccination. TCRdb analysed the 5' RACE reads with MiXCR anew, one entry per CDR3 protein. Here the sample spans about 330,000 distinct CDR3 sequences, 8% to 9.5% being singletons. This material consisted of PBMCs, taken roughly seven weeks after the first yellow fever vaccination. The receptor set was obtained from a man between 18 and 29 years old who received the YFV17D yellow fever vaccine.

The chain has TRBV20-1 and TRBJ2-1; 9 positions match TRBD2. This CDR3 region has 14 residues. V was pared by 4 bases and J by 2 bases, with 3 bases of the junction left unmatched. Germline loops: CDR1 DFQATT, CDR2 SNEGSKA (reference sequence). In nucleotides, the CDR3 is TGCAGTGCTACGGGCGGGGGGGCCTACAATGAGCAGTTCTTC. Translated: CSATGGGAYNEQFF.

In this sample, this clonotype turned up many times. This chain links TRBV5-6 with TRBJ2-3; TRBD2 agrees at 10 bases. V shed 3 bases and J 2 bases; nucleotides not matched to a gene: 6. The CDR3 has 16 amino acids. In germline, CDR1 is SGHDT, CDR2 YYEEEE. The CDR3 protein is CASSSSGGAFTDTQYF. The CDR3 nucleotides read TGTGCCAGCAGCTCGAGCGGGGGGGCCTTCACAGATACGCAGTATTTT.

The table lists this clonotype with a few counts. The CDR3 reads CASSYSRTGPRLTPDTQYF. CDR3 DNA: TGTGCCAGCAGTTATTCACGGACAGGGCCGAGATTAACTCCAGATACGCAGTATTTT. The rearrangement uses TRBV6-2 or TRBV6-3 and TRBJ2-3; TRBD1 matches 8 bases. The CDR3 has 19 amino acids. In germline, CDR1 is MNHEY, CDR2 SVGEGT. Germline trimming cut 3 bases from V and 4 bases from J; bases unmatched to any gene: 18.

CDR3 residues: CSARSGDLRSYNEQFF. The DNA of the CDR3 is TGCAGTGCTAGGAGCGGGGATCTTCGCTCCTACAATGAGCAGTTCTTC. V usage is TRBV20-1 and J usage is TRBJ2-1, with 7 bases identical to TRBD2. V shed 3 bases and J 0 bases; nucleotides not matched to a gene: 8. The CDR3 consists of 16 residues. The germline V gene has CDR1 DFQATT and CDR2 SNEGSKA (reference sequence).

This clonotype was detected a few times. V gene TRBV27 combines with J gene TRBJ1-2, with TRBD1 matching over 7 bases. This CDR3 has 13 amino acids. V lost 5 bases, J lost 2 bases, and 2 bases stayed unmatched. Germline CDR1 MNHEY, CDR2 SMNVEV (reference sequence). The CDR3 sequence: CASSQQGNYGYTF. CDR3 DNA: TGTGCCAGCAGTCAACAGGGGAACTATGGCTACACCTTC.

This sequence joins TRBV11-3 and TRBJ2-1, with 9 bases aligning to TRBD2. The CDR3 length is 18 residues. The germline CDR1 and CDR2 sequences are SGHNT and YENEEA. Germline trimming cut 1 base from V and 6 bases from J; bases unmatched to any gene: 13. The CDR3: CASSLGGGRGGGGNEQFF. CDR3 in DNA: TGTGCCAGCAGCTTAGGTGGGGGTCGTGGCGGGGGGGGCAATGAGCAGTTCTTC.

This clonotype was recorded at least ten times. The genes are TRBV5-1 and TRBJ1-2, with 7 bases matching TRBD1. CDR3 length: 15 residues. V trimming: 0 bases; J trimming: 4 bases; junction bases outside the gene matches: 6. Germline values: CDR1 SGHRS, CDR2 YFSETQ. The CDR3 nucleotides read TGCGCCAGCAGCTTGGGACAGGGAGGTGGCTATGGCTACACCTTC. Its translation is CASSLGQGGGYGYTF.

The rearrangement links TRBV29-1 to TRBJ2-2; D remains unclear. V was cut by 4 bases and J by 0 bases, with 6 bases left in between. CDR3 length: 13 amino acids. Germline CDR1 is SQVTM and CDR2 is ANQGSEA. CDR3 sequence: CSVARPNTGELFF. CDR3 in DNA: TGCAGCGTTGCCAGACCGAACACCGGGGAGCTGTTTTTT.

The chain employs TRBV7-2 and TRBJ2-7; no definite D call. CDR1 is SGHTA, CDR2 FQGNSA, per germline. Trimming stripped 5 bases from V and 5 bases from J, with 16 bases between. The CDR3 consists of 14 residues. The CDR3 loop reads CASSINWNLNEQYF. The CDR3, as DNA: TGTGCCAGCAGCATTAACTGGAATTTGAACGAGCAGTACTTC.

This clonotype was counted at least ten times. This sequence joins TRBV10-1 and TRBJ2-3; D tentatively fits TRBD1 or TRBD2 (6 bases each). The V gene's germline CDR1 is WNHNN and CDR2 SYGVQD (reference sequence). Between the trimmed V and J ends, which lost 6 bases and 5 bases, there was a span of 12 bases. The length of the CDR3 is 13 residues. The CDR3 DNA is TGCGCCAGCAGCGGGGGCCCTCGAGATACGCAGTATTTT. Translating gives CASSGGPRDTQYF.

In its sample, this clonotype was seen a few times. V gene TRBV5-1 combines with J gene TRBJ2-1; possibly TRBD1 for D (6 bases). The CDR3 has 14 amino acids. Germline V CDR1 and CDR2: SGHRS, YFSETQ. Trimming left V 3 bases short and J 7 bases short, with 14 bases between. For the CDR3, the DNA is TGCGCCAGCAGCTCCGGGACATCTACAAATGAGCAGTTCTTC. It codes for CASSSGTSTNEQFF.

A few counts support this clonotype. This chain uses TRBV7-2 with TRBJ1-3; 8 bases agree with TRBD1. V was pared by 5 bases and J by 0 bases, with 6 bases of the junction left unmatched. The germline V gene encodes CDR1 SGHTA and CDR2 FQGNSA. The CDR3 consists of 16 residues. CDR3 DNA sequence: TGTGCCAGCAGCCTAGGACAGGGCCGCTCTGGAAACACCATATATTTT. Protein: CASSLGQGRSGNTIYF.

In this sample, this clonotype turned up a few times. The chain recombines TRBV5-1 with TRBJ2-2; TRBD1 agrees at 7 bases. Germline V gene sequence: CDR1 SGHRS, CDR2 YFSETQ. CDR3 length: 15 amino acids. V was clipped by 0 bases and J by 5 bases; unmatched bases: 4. This CDR3 reads CASSLGDRPTGELFF. The DNA of the CDR3 is TGCGCCAGCAGCTTGGGGGACAGACCAACCGGGGAGCTGTTTTTT. The complete variable domain, with remaining parts taken from reference TRBV5-1 and TRBJ2-2, reads KAGVTQTPRYLIKTRGQQVTLSCSPISGHRSVSWYQQTPGQGLQFLFEYFSETQRNKGNFPGRFSGRQFSNSRSEMNVSTLELGDSALYLCASSLGDRPTGELFFGEGSRLTVL.

This clonotype was counted ten times or more. The chain couples TRBV27 to TRBJ1-1; D gene unclear. Germline lookup yields CDR1 MNHEY and CDR2 SMNVEV (reference sequence). The CDR3 totals 14 residues. V was pared by 5 bases and J by 4 bases, with 14 bases between. The CDR3 nucleotides read TGTGCCAGCAGTCCCCCGGGGAGGGTCACTGAAGCTTTCTTT. Protein sequence: CASSPPGRVTEAFF.

The chain uses TRBV7-6 and TRBJ1-3; D possibly corresponds to TRBD1 (6 bases). Germline V CDR1 and CDR2: SGHVS, FNYEAQ. Between the trimmed V and J ends, which lost 5 bases and 4 bases, there was a span of 15 bases. The CDR3 runs to 15 residues. The CDR3 bases are TGTGCCAGCAGCCCAGACAGGAGTATAGGAAACACCATATATTTT. Protein: CASSPDRSIGNTIYF.

The rearrangement uses TRBV7-2 and TRBJ1-1, with a weak D call TRBD1 (5 bases). The CDR3 has 16 amino acids. The germline V gene encodes CDR1 SGHTA and CDR2 FQGNSA. The V end lost 1 base, the J end lost 5 bases, and 17 bases lay between the germline ends. The CDR3 nucleotides are TGTGCCAGCAGCTTAGGCCCGAGGGCGGGGGAGACTGAAGCTTTCTTT. Its protein is CASSLGPRAGETEAFF.

The V and J genes are TRBV9 and TRBJ2-5, with TRBD2 as a possible D gene (5 bases). V was shortened by 2 bases and J by 9 bases, with 14 bases between the two germline ends. CDR1 and CDR2 from the germline V gene are SGDLS and YYNGEE. The length of the CDR3 is 13 residues. The CDR3 protein is CASSVRAEEAQYF. CDR3 bases: TGTGCCAGCAGCGTTAGGGCGGAGGAGGCCCAGTACTTC.

The sample holds a few counts of this clonotype. The rearrangement uses TRBV28 and TRBJ2-7, with 7 bases lining up with TRBD1. J was trimmed by 5 bases and V by 5 bases; bases with no gene match: 6. There are 13 residues in the CDR3. Germline loops: CDR1 MDHEN, CDR2 SYDVKM. The CDR3 DNA reads as TGTGCCAGCAGTGGGGACAGAGGTGACGAGCAGTACGTC. Protein sequence: CASSGDRGDEQYV.